These 28 T cell receptor beta chains share one sample of origin, sequenced in a study of T-cell reconstitution after alpha-beta-depleted transplantation in children. Preparing the TCRbeta library involved the use of unique molecular identifiers. TCRdb used MiXCR to reprocess the PCR reads, holding one entry per CDR3 protein. Here the sample spans about 440,000 distinct CDR3 sequences, about 40% being singletons. Source: PBMCs, taken before TCRalphabeta/CD19-depleted stem cell transplant. The receptors were sampled from a girl aged 2 to 10 with aplastic anemia, due to receive a stem cell transplant.

This clonotype was seen at least ten times. V is TRBV3-1 and J is TRBJ1-3; D unclear. V lost 4 bases to trimming and J lost 2 bases, with 12 bases between them. Looked up from germline, CDR1 is LGHDT and CDR2 is YNNKEL (reference sequence). This CDR3 region has 15 residues. CDR3 DNA: TGTGCCAGCAGCCGGCGGGAGGTGGCTGGAAACACCATATATTTT. Protein sequence: CASSRREVAGNTIYF.

The rearrangement uses TRBV6-2 or TRBV6-3 and TRBJ2-1; 13 positions match TRBD2. Per germline, CDR1 MNHEY and CDR2 SVGEGT. The CDR3 sequence is 20 residues long. V shed 0 bases and J 0 bases; nucleotides not matched to a gene: 8. CDR3 amino acids: CASSYSSVLAGGNSYNEQFF. The CDR3 bases are TGTGCCAGCAGTTACTCGAGCGTACTAGCGGGAGGGAACTCCTACAATGAGCAGTTCTTC.

The V call is TRBV15, the J call TRBJ2-7, with 12 nucleotides matching TRBD2. V dropped 4 bases and J dropped 4; count of bases not matched to a gene: 11. In germline, CDR1 is LNHNV, CDR2 YYDKDF (reference sequence). The length of the CDR3 is 17 residues. CDR3 amino acids: CATSTRLAGDRRYEQYF. CDR3 DNA: TGTGCCACCAGCACCAGACTAGCGGGAGATAGGAGATACGAGCAGTACTTC.

Many counts were recorded for this clonotype. The chain employs TRBV9 and TRBJ2-5; perhaps TRBD2 as D (6 bases). Germline CDR1 and CDR2: SGDLS and YYNGEE. Between the trimmed V and J ends, which lost 0 bases and 4 bases, there was a span of 10 bases. This CDR3 comprises 14 residues. CDR3 coding DNA: TGTGCCAGCAGCGTAGTACAGGAGGGAGAGACCCAGTACTTC. This translates into CASSVVQEGETQYF.

This clonotype was counted between two and nine times. The V gene is TRBV27, the J gene TRBJ2-1; 10 positions match TRBD2. Germline assignment: CDR1 MNHEY and CDR2 SMNVEV (reference sequence). Trimming removed 3 bases from V and 4 bases from J; junction bases left unmatched: 6. The CDR3 is made up of 16 amino acids. DNA for the CDR3: TGTGCCAGCAGTTTCATGAGCGGGAGGGCGTACAATGAGCAGTTCTTC. As protein: CASSFMSGRAYNEQFF.

V usage is TRBV29-1 and J usage is TRBJ2-6; 7 bases are shared with TRBD2. J lost 3 bases, V lost 2 bases, and 4 bases had no gene match. This CDR3 contains 15 residues. CDR1 is SQVTM and CDR2 is ANQGSEA in the germline V gene. Here the CDR3 reads CSVELSGYGANVLTF. The CDR3 DNA is TGCAGCGTTGAACTTAGCGGGTATGGGGCCAACGTCCTGACTTTC.

This clonotype was counted between two and nine times. The chain has TRBV9 and TRBJ2-5; D could derive from TRBD1 or TRBD2 (5 bases each). CDR1 and CDR2 from the germline V gene are SGDLS and YYNGEE. The CDR3 runs to 13 residues. V was pared by 0 bases and J by 8 bases, with 11 bases between. The CDR3 DNA reads as TGTGCCAGCAGCGTAGGCCCCGGGGACACCCAGTACTTC. Translated, it gives CASSVGPGDTQYF.

This clonotype was observed at least ten times. This chain links TRBV7-2 with TRBJ2-7; 8 bases map to TRBD2. Germline trimming cut 1 base from V and 1 base from J; bases unmatched to any gene: 3. The CDR3 is 15 residues long. Germline V gene sequence: CDR1 SGHTA, CDR2 FQGNSA. The CDR3 reads CASSLGSGRSYEQYF. The CDR3 DNA follows: TGTGCCAGCAGCTTAGGGAGCGGGAGATCCTACGAGCAGTACTTC.

The chain has TRBV20-1 and TRBJ2-1; D ambiguous. Germline V gives CDR1 DFQATT, CDR2 SNEGSKA (reference sequence). The CDR3 loop spans 10 amino acids. The germline V and J ends were trimmed by 6 bases and 6 bases, with 6 bases remaining between them. DNA for the CDR3: TGCAGTGCCGCTTCCAATGAGCAGTTCTTC. This sequence encodes CSAASNEQFF.

The V gene is TRBV29-1, the J gene TRBJ2-1; D is perhaps TRBD2 (5 bases). CDR3 length equals 14 residues. With 6 bases removed from V and 9 bases from J, the gap between germline ends came to 21 bases. The germline V gene encodes CDR1 SQVTM and CDR2 ANQGSEA. As DNA, the CDR3 is TGCAGCGTCCTACACGGAACCAAAGAGGGTGAGCAGTTCTTC. It is translated as CSVLHGTKEGEQFF.

V and J are TRBV5-1 and TRBJ1-3, with D hard to call. Trimming removed 4 bases at V and 0 bases at J, with 11 bases between. This CDR3 contains 15 residues. CDR1 and CDR2 from the germline V gene are SGHRS and YFSETQ. DNA for the CDR3: TGCGCCAGCAGCACCGGACCGAGCTCTGGAAACACCATATATTTT. Its translation: CASSTGPSSGNTIYF.

The chain couples TRBV18 to TRBJ1-6; the D is unclear. V lost 2 bases to trimming and J lost 5 bases, with 10 bases between them. CDR3 length equals 15 residues. Germline CDR1 is KGHSH and CDR2 is LQKENI. The CDR3 sequence is CASSPATSHNSPLHF. Written as DNA, the CDR3 is TGTGCCAGCTCACCAGCAACATCGCATAATTCACCCCTCCACTTT.

The chain recombines TRBV18 with TRBJ1-5; D uncertain. Germline V gene data show CDR1 as KGHSH and CDR2 as LQKENI. The CDR3 length is 14 residues. Deletions cut 0 bases from V and 10 bases from J, with 13 bases between. CDR3 loop: CASSPPGIGHPQHF. The CDR3 DNA reads as TGTGCCAGCTCACCACCAGGGATCGGCCATCCCCAGCATTTT.

The chain combines TRBV7-3 with TRBJ2-2; D remains unclear. Trimming removed 5 bases from V and 1 base from J, with 14 bases in between. The CDR3 spans 16 residues. Germline V gene lookup returns CDR1 SGHTA and CDR2 FQGTGA. CDR3 DNA sequence: TGTGCCAGCAGCCGCAGTATATCAAAGAACACCGGGGAGCTGTTTTTT. It yields the protein CASSRSISKNTGELFF.

The genes are TRBV7-9 and TRBJ2-1; D is tentatively TRBD1 or TRBD2 (6 bases each). CDR3 length: 16 residues. Between the trimmed V and J ends, which lost 5 bases and 7 bases, there was a span of 21 bases. Per the germline V gene, CDR1 is SEHNR and CDR2 is FQNEAQ (reference sequence). CDR3 nucleotide sequence: TGTGCCAGCAGCCTCCCCGGGGGAGAGGGGGGAAATGAGCAGTTCTTC. Translating it yields CASSLPGGEGGNEQFF.

To note about this clonotype: This may be a read error, as it is one base from a much larger clone. The genes are TRBV18 and TRBJ1-5; a weak D match, TRBD1 (5 bases). The germline V gene has CDR1 KGHSH and CDR2 LQKENI. The CDR3 has 14 residues. V was cut by 6 bases and J by 6 bases, with 15 bases left in between. The CDR3 DNA follows: TGTGCCAGCTCCCCGGACATGGGAGGTCAGCCCCAGCATTTT. It yields the protein CASSPDMGGQPQHF.

The V call is TRBV14, the J call TRBJ2-7; TRBD2 matches 7 bases. This CDR3 region has 17 residues. V dropped 4 bases and J dropped 0; count of bases not matched to a gene: 12. Germline V CDR1 and CDR2: SGHDN, FVKESK. Written as DNA, the CDR3 is TGTGCCAGCAGCCGCCGCAATCTAGCGGTCTCCTCCTACGAGCAGTACTTC. Residues: CASSRRNLAVSSYEQYF.

This clonotype was found a few times. The rearrangement uses TRBV6-1 and TRBJ2-1, with D perhaps matching TRBD1 (6 bases). The ends were cut back, 6 bases at V and 6 bases at J, with 21 bases in the middle. The CDR3 is made up of 16 amino acids. Germline lookup yields CDR1 MNHNS and CDR2 SASEGT. The CDR3 sequence: CASRPWSGQIGNEQFF. The CDR3 DNA is TGTGCCAGCAGACCCTGGAGTGGACAGATCGGCAATGAGCAGTTCTTC.

The gene calls are TRBV3-1 and TRBJ2-4, with D possibly called TRBD1 or TRBD2 (6 bases each). Trimming removed 5 bases from V and 0 bases from J, with 20 bases in between. The length of the CDR3 is 18 residues. Germline CDR1 is LGHDT and CDR2 is YNNKEL (reference sequence). The CDR3 coding sequence is TGTGCCAGCAGCTCCCAAGGTAGACGGGGGCTAGCCAAAAACATTCAGTACTTC. Its protein is CASSSQGRRGLAKNIQYF.

This CDR3 is CAWTRQGWTYEQYF. CDR3 coding DNA: TGTGCCTGGACTAGACAGGGCTGGACCTACGAGCAGTACTTC. The genes are TRBV30 and TRBJ2-7, with 7 bases aligning to TRBD1. J gave up 2 bases and V 4 bases, and 8 bases lay outside the gene matches. Germline CDR1 reads GTSNPN; CDR2 reads SVGIG (reference sequence). The CDR3 sequence is 14 residues long.

The CDR3 DNA follows: TGCGCCAGCAGCTTGGTACGGGGCGAACCCTACGAGCAGTACTTC. Amino acid sequence: CASSLVRGEPYEQYF. V gene TRBV5-1 combines with J gene TRBJ2-7; the D call may be TRBD1 or TRBD2 (5 bases each). The V end was cut by 0 bases, the J end by 2 bases, with 12 bases between. Germline lookup yields CDR1 SGHRS and CDR2 YFSETQ. CDR3 length: 15 amino acids.

The chain has TRBV7-8 and TRBJ1-6; 12 positions agree with TRBD1. The V gene's germline CDR1 is SGHVS and CDR2 FQNEAQ. V dropped 3 bases and J dropped 10; count of bases not matched to a gene: 10. The CDR3 extends over 17 amino acids. This CDR3 is CASSFRGAGQGASPLHF. Here the CDR3 DNA reads TGTGCCAGCAGCTTCCGCGGAGCGGGACAGGGGGCATCACCCCTCCACTTT. Looking up the rest from reference TRBV7-8 and TRBJ1-6 gives the full variable domain: GAGVSQSPRYKVAKRGQDVALRCDPISGHVSLFWYQQALGQGPEFLTYFQNEAQLDKSGLPSDRFFAERPEGSVSTLKIQRTQQEDSAVYLCASSFRGAGQGASPLHFGNGTRLTVT.

The chain has TRBV2 and TRBJ1-5; unclear D gene. The CDR3 sequence is 11 residues long. Germline V lookup: CDR1 SNHLY, CDR2 FYNNEI. Trimming took 6 bases from V and 13 from J, leaving 13 bases between them. Written as DNA, the CDR3 is TGTGCCAGCAGCCGACAAGCCCAGCAGCATTTT. The encoded protein is CASSRQAQQHF.

This clonotype appeared once. The CDR3 reads CASSPGGMSNQPQHF. CDR3 sequence (DNA): TGTGCCAGCAGCCCCGGGGGTATGAGCAATCAGCCCCAGCATTTT. This chain joins TRBV7-9 and TRBJ1-5; tentative D call: TRBD1 (5 bases). The germline V gene has CDR1 SEHNR and CDR2 FQNEAQ (reference sequence). V lost 5 bases and J 1 base, leaving 12 bases between the germline ends. The CDR3 extends over 15 amino acids.

The chain is built from TRBV5-1 and TRBJ1-2, with D possibly TRBD1 on 5 matching bases. There are 12 residues in the CDR3. Trimming took off 4 bases at V and 8 bases at J, with 12 bases between the two ends. The germline gives CDR1 SGHRS, CDR2 YFSETQ. CDR3 amino acids: CASSPTVDGYTF. The CDR3, as DNA: TGCGCCAGCAGCCCGACAGTCGACGGCTACACCTTC.

Here the CDR3 reads CASSMGSASNQPQHF. CDR3 coding DNA: TGTGCCAGTAGTATGGGGTCAGCTAGCAATCAGCCCCAGCATTTT. This sequence joins TRBV19 and TRBJ1-5, with unresolved D. Per the germline V gene, CDR1 is LNHDA and CDR2 is SQIVND (reference sequence). The CDR3 runs 15 residues. V was trimmed by 3 bases and J by 0 bases, leaving 9 bases between them.

The chain links TRBV9 to TRBJ1-1; D is possibly TRBD1 (5 bases). The CDR3 runs to 15 residues. The V and J ends lost 0 bases and 1 base respectively, with 10 bases between them. Germline CDR1 reads SGDLS; CDR2 reads YYNGEE. In DNA form, the CDR3 reads TGTGCCAGCAGCGTAGCGGGGCTCGGGAACACTGAAGCTTTCTTT. Translated: CASSVAGLGNTEAFF.

The chain combines TRBV27 with TRBJ1-2; unclear D gene. This CDR3 is built from 14 residues. From germline, CDR1 is MNHEY and CDR2 SMNVEV (reference sequence). V dropped 5 bases and J dropped 3 bases, with 13 bases sitting between them. This CDR3 is CASSRGPWDYGYTF. The CDR3 region has the DNA TGTGCCAGCAGTCGGGGTCCGTGGGACTATGGCTACACCTTC.